The clone carrying this T cell receptor (beta chain) was recorded a few times. Its matching antigen is unknown. The source of the sample is a study of T-cell memory formation after mild COVID-19. The study's findings and limits: Whereas later expanders leaned CD4+, clones contracting day 15 to 85 showed a balanced CD4/CD8 makeup. There were some responding clones in pre-infection memory, which suggested that cross-reactive memory had joined.

TCRdb processed the 5' RACE reads anew with MiXCR; each CDR3 protein has one entry. Found here are about 250,000 distinct CDR3 sequences, less than 20% of them singletons; the top ten hold about 2%. Trimming took 0 bases from V and 2 from J; bases not matched to a gene: 5. CDR1 and CDR2 from the germline V gene are SGHRS and YFSETQ. The CDR3 is 15 residues long. This sequence originates from an adult woman who had mild COVID-19 (a few samples of this study predate the infection). Cell type and time point are not known. The J gene is TRBJ2-7, the V gene TRBV5-1; 7 nucleotides line up with TRBD2. The sequenced sample consisted of PBMCs or a T cell subset sorted from them (not recorded which). As DNA, the CDR3 is TGCGCCAGCAGCTTGGTTAGCGGGTCCGCCTACGAGCAGTACTTC. Its translation: CASSLVSGSAYEQYF.